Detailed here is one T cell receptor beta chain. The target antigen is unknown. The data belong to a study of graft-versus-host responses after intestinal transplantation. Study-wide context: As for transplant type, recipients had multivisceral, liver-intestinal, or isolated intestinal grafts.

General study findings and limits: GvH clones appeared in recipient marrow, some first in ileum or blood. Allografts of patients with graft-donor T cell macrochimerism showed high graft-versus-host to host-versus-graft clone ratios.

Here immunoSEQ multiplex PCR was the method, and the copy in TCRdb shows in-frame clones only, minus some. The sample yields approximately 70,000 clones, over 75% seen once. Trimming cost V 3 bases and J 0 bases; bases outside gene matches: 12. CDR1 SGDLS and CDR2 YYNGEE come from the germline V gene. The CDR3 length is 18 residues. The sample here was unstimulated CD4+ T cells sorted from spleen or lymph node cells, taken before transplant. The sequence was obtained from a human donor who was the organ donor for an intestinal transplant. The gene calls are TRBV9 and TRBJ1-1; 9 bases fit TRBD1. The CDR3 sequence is CASSAGGQGLFLNTEAFF. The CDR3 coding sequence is TGTGCCAGCAGCGCGGGGGGACAGGGTCTATTCTTGAACACTGAAGCTTTCTTT.